The next 5 T cell receptor beta chains were all read from a single sample in a study of PD-L1 blockade in urothelial cancer. TCRdb keeps only in-frame clones here, not all; method: immunoSEQ multiplex PCR. The table records 45,000 to 65,000 clones, approximately 85% of them present only once. The time point denotes: pretreatment peripheral blood. The sample consisted of PBMCs, taken around atezolizumab (anti-PD-L1) treatment. These TCRs come from a man aged 65-85 years with urothelial cancer.

There are a few counts of this clone. V gene TRBV19 combines with J gene TRBJ2-4, with a possible D match to TRBD2 (5 bases). This CDR3 has 15 residues. CDR1 LNHDA and CDR2 SQIVND come from the germline V gene (reference sequence). Trimming left V 6 bases short and J 7 bases short, with 19 bases between. CDR3 region: CASSPWPRRGNIQYF. CDR3 nucleotides: TGTGCCAGTAGCCCTTGGCCCCGCCGCGGGAACATTCAGTACTTC.

This chain uses TRBV2 with TRBJ2-7; D is possibly TRBD1 (6 bases). Germline CDR1 reads SNHLY; CDR2 reads FYNNEI. The CDR3 has 16 residues. Trimming removed 1 base at V and 2 bases at J, with 15 bases between. The CDR3 coding sequence is TGTGCCAGCAGTGAAGTTGTAGGACAGAAGGCCTACGAGCAGTACTTC. Protein sequence: CASSEVVGQKAYEQYF.

This chain connects TRBV18 to TRBJ1-2; 7 bases map to TRBD1. Germline values: CDR1 KGHSH, CDR2 LQKENI. This CDR3 comprises 15 residues. With 3 bases clipped from V and 8 bases from J, the junction kept 12 bases outside the gene matches. DNA for the CDR3: TGTGCCAGCTCACCGGCTCGACAGGGAGAAAGGGGCTACACCTTC. As protein: CASSPARQGERGYTF. Full variable domain (missing parts from reference TRBV18 and TRBJ1-2): NAGVMQNPRHLVRRRGQEARLRCSPMKGHSHVYWYRQLPEEGLKFMVYLQKENIIDESGMPKERFSAEFPKEGPSILRIQQVVRGDSAAYFCASSPARQGERGYTFGSGTRLTVV.

The chain is built from TRBV30 and TRBJ2-1; 10 bases align to TRBD1. The CDR3 is 14 residues long. V was pared by 2 bases and J by 7 bases, with 5 bases of the junction left unmatched. The germline CDR1 and CDR2 sequences are GTSNPN and SVGIG (reference sequence). The CDR3 loop reads CAWSKGTGDNEQFF. The CDR3 nucleotides are TGTGCCTGGAGTAAAGGGACAGGGGATAATGAGCAGTTCTTC.

J is TRBJ1-1 and V is TRBV11-3, with 8 bases that match TRBD1. CDR1 SGHNT and CDR2 YENEEA come from the germline V gene. V trimming: 5 bases; J trimming: 1 base; junction bases outside the gene matches: 3. The CDR3 is 14 amino acids. CDR3 amino acids: CASSIGQGNTEAFF. Here the CDR3 DNA reads TGTGCCAGCAGCATAGGACAGGGGAACACTGAAGCTTTCTTT.